The T cell receptor beta chain described here comes from a study of regulatory T cells in long-lasting Graves disease (dated by TCRdb to 2020 to 2022). Regarding the research as a whole: Newly diagnosed Graves' disease patients had taken antithyroid drugs for less than 3 months. A total of around 35 samples were covered by TCR sequencing, comprising around 13 persistent and around 20 newly diagnosed Graves' disease patients. The study took place in China and was registered as a clinical trial. Patients with persistent Graves' disease were compared with patients with newly diagnosed Graves' disease using TCR sequencing and RNA sequencing of peripheral blood. Results the study describes overall, beyond this receptor: Only the TCR beta chain was sequenced and analyzed. Only peripheral blood was studied, because thyroid tissue, the primary lesion, was inaccessible. Persistent patients shared more public clonotypes among themselves (around 2,800) than newly diagnosed patients did (roughly 910). As a limitation, the authors acknowledged that the small sample size may reduce accuracy. Lower TCR Shannon entropy and fewer highly expanded clones were observed in persistent Graves' disease patients than in newly diagnosed patients, which suggested clonal expansion. TRBV28, TRBJ1-2 and TRBJ2-5 were preferentially used in persistent disease, while TRBV20-1 and TRBJ2-1 were favored in newly diagnosed disease.

Library creation used multiplex PCR. Data came from an Illumina HiSeq 4000. CDR3 regions were amplified by Arm-PCR with iRepertoire HTBI primers to construct TCR beta libraries. Before sequencing, the PCR products went through gel purification. The study's own analysis went as follows. Gene usage analysis of CDR3 amino acid clonotypes relied on the 55 to 80 TRBV and about 13 TRBJ segments identified across samples. COPE and FqMerger were used to merge filtered high-quality paired reads into contigs. Contigs were aligned with BLAST to IMGT TRBV, TRBD and TRBJ reference genes, and CDR3 was defined per IMGT. Any clonotype with a frequency above 0.1% was counted as a highly expanded clone. Shannon entropy served as the measure of repertoire diversity, while the Gini coefficient captured V-J evenness. A clonotype was considered public if more than one individual shared it. TCRdb redid the processing of the public reads, applying fastp at Q25 and MiXCR, and retained in-frame beta chains. Rows are unified per CDR3 protein, each entry keeping the most common DNA and genes. TCRdb assigned the V and J calls; the authors' analysis was not used. In all, the sample holds 400,000 to 500,000 distinct CDR3 sequences, and 11% to 15% of those were seen once. Jointly, the top ten make up about 15% of the sample.

The intended sense of this specimen's time point label: newly diagnosed GD, antithyroid drugs for less than 3 months. RNA was extracted from PBMCs in TRIzol for both TCR sequencing and RNA sequencing. Graves' disease was diagnosed according to American Thyroid Association guidelines. Patients for the study were recruited at an endocrinology department in Xi'an, China. Each patient gave around 9 milliliters of peripheral blood, collected in an EDTA anticoagulant tube. Ficoll Paque Plus density gradient separation was used to isolate PBMCs, and no further T cell sorting was done. An Agilent 2100 Bioanalyzer and agarose gel were used to check RNA quality, and a NanoDrop 2000 was used to measure RNA concentration. V is pruned by 2 bases and J by 5 bases, leaving 16 bases of the junction without a gene match. Measured from the cysteine to the phenylalanine, the CDR3 is 18 residues long. Just CDR3 DNA is preserved here, 54 bases in frame from base 1. For CDR1 and CDR2, the germline V gene lists SGHTA and FQGNSA.

This clonotype was picked up many times. This clone's antigen is unknown. The sample holds no much larger clone one base away, and base qualities are not on file. These same data were also listed under a study on T cells in Graves' hyperthyroidism and ophthalmopathy. Per that second paper: A patient counted as having stable Graves' hyperthyroidism if no progression to ophthalmopathy occurred over 18 months of follow-up. Hyperthyroidism patients were aged 18 to 65 years and newly diagnosed, with disease duration of less than 2 months. Patients with uncontrolled infections, other autoimmune diseases, pregnancy or lactation were excluded. Clinical symptoms, serum thyroxine and TRAb, thyroid ultrasound, and orbital computed tomography formed the basis for the diagnoses. A first-round RT-PCR of the TCR CDR3 used the HTBI primer set with the Qiagen OneStep RT-PCR kit. Most expanded thyroid clonotypes (frequency above 0.001) were also detected in blood, suggesting blood repertoires may reflect thyroid immune responses. A model built on a 13 V-J signature distinguished ophthalmopathy from stable hyperthyroidism, reaching 87.88% sensitivity and under 84% specificity in cross-validation and 80%/75% in testing. In validation, the model predicted progression to ophthalmopathy with approximately 69% sensitivity and 72.22% specificity, a median of around 6.6 months before onset. A discovery cohort of approximately 97 patients, about 40 with Graves' ophthalmopathy and 55 to 60 with stable Graves' hyperthyroidism, was used to find distinguishing TCR V-J signatures. Whether ophthalmopathy could be predicted prospectively was tested in an independent validation cohort made up of roughly 19 hyperthyroidism patients plus 17 patients who later progressed to ophthalmopathy. The 95 to 100 discovery patients were randomly split 7:3 into training and test sets. In addition, the study compared T-cell repertoires in thyroid tissue and in blood from over 5 Graves' hyperthyroidism patients. Following sampling, methimazole starting at 30 mg daily was given to hyperthyroidism patients, and high-dose intravenous methylprednisolone was given to ophthalmopathy patients. A second multiplex PCR round built the libraries, followed by size selection and purification. Paired-end sequencing of the libraries was performed with 100 bp reads on an Illumina HiSeq2000. Raw data were processed with SOAPnuke, discarding reads with adapters, uncalled bases, mean Phred below 15, or no exact constant-primer or identifier match. High-quality paired reads were merged with COPE v1.2.5, and unique nucleotide sequences were defined as clonotypes. MiTCR v1.1 was used to align clonotypes to the IMGT TRBV, TRBD and TRBJ reference segments. Analysis was restricted to V-J combinations with a frequency above 0.0001, which covered 99.2% of repertoires. A TCS score was defined as the ratio between F50 (clonal expansion) and ExV (chaos), using BLOSUM62-based TCRdist between CDR3 peptides within each V-J. Welch's t-statistics and random forest reduced roughly 540 V-J features to about 13, which were used in a naive Bayes classifier (R e1071). Sample size was not statistically predetermined, and blinding of investigators to group allocation was not performed. The paper describes TCR Vbeta CDR3 sequencing of 140 or so peripheral blood samples, made up of some 42 ophthalmopathy patients, some 76 hyperthyroidism patients and 17 progressor patients.

This clonotype originated in a woman aged 45-60 years with Graves disease. Donor details come from another sample of the same person, matched by shared clones. Sequenced material: peripheral blood mononuclear cells (PBMCs), taken at new diagnosis, from a patient treated with antithyroid drugs. The V gene is TRBV7-2 and the J gene is TRBJ2-5, with 8 bases in between that match TRBD2. The CDR3 reads CASSLLPRGGGADETQYF. The nucleotide sequence is given as TGTGCCAGCAGCTTACTCCCTCGGGGGGGGGGGGCGGATGAGACCCAGTACTTC.